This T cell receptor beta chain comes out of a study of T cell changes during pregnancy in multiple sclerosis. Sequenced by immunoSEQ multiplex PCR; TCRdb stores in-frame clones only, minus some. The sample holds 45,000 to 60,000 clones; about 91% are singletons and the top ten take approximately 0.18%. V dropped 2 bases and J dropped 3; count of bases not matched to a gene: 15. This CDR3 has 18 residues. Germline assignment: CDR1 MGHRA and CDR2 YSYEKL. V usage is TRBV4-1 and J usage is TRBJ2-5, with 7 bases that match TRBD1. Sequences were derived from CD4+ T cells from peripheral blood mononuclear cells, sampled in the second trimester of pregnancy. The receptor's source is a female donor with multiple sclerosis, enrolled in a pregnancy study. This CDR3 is CASSQTRAGTVTKETQYF. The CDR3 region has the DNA TGCGCCAGCAGCCAAACCCGGGCCGGGACAGTTACCAAAGAGACCCAGTACTTC.